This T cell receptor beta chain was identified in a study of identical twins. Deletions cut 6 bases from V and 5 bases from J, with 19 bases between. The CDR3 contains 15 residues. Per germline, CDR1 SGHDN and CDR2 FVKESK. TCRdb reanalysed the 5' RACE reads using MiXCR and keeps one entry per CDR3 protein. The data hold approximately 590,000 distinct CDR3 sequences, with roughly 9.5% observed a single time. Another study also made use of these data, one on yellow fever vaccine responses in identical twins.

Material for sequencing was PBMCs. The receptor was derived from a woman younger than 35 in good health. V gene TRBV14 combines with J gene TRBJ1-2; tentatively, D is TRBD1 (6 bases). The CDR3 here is CASSLNPGTPYGYTF. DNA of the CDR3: TGTGCCAGCAGTCTCAACCCCGGGACACCTTATGGCTACACCTTC.